Described below is a single T cell receptor (beta chain) sequence and its context. This clonotype was observed a handful of times. The target of this receptor is not known. Per-nucleotide qualities are absent, and no much larger clonotype sits a single base away. To prepare the library, multiplex PCR was applied. Sequencing was carried out with an Illumina HiSeq 4000. To build TCR beta libraries, CDR3 regions were amplified by Arm-PCR using iRepertoire HTBI primers. Before sequencing, the PCR products went through gel purification. The study's processing was this. A total of fewer than 65 TRBV and under 15 TRBJ segments were identified across samples and were used for gene usage analysis of CDR3 amino acid clonotypes. Filtered high-quality paired reads were merged into contigs using COPE and FqMerger. BLAST was used to align contigs to the IMGT TRBV, TRBD and TRBJ reference genes, and CDR3 was defined following IMGT. Highly expanded clones were defined as clonotypes with a frequency above 0.1%. Shannon entropy was used to measure repertoire diversity, and the Gini coefficient was used to measure V-J evenness. Clonotypes shared by more than one individual were considered public. TCRdb took the public reads, trimmed them with fastp at Q25, ran MiXCR for clone calling and kept in-frame beta chains. Rows with one shared CDR3 protein collapse into an entry with the most common genes and DNA. The V and J calls here are based on TCRdb, not the publication. Across this sample there are 450,000 or so distinct CDR3 sequences, with 20% seen only once. The top ten constitute approximately 8% of the sample.

The data were taken from a study of regulatory T cells in long-lasting Graves disease (dated by TCRdb to the early 2020s). Describing the broader study: Persistent Graves' disease meant more than 5 years of antithyroid drug treatment with TSH receptor autoantibodies that stayed positive. In the clinical cohort, patients with persistent Graves' disease had used antithyroid drugs for an average of about 10.3 years. A total of around 35 samples underwent TCR sequencing: about 13 from persistent and some 20 from newly diagnosed Graves' disease patients. Persistent Graves' disease patients were compared with newly diagnosed Graves' disease patients by peripheral blood TCR sequencing and RNA sequencing. The study was conducted in China and was registered as a clinical trial. Here is what the overall study found, with its caveats: Preferential use of TRBV28, TRBJ1-2 and TRBJ2-5 was observed in persistent disease, whereas TRBV20-1 and TRBJ2-1 were favored in newly diagnosed disease. Only peripheral blood was studied, because thyroid tissue, the primary lesion, was inaccessible. Persistent patients shared more public clonotypes among themselves (approximately 2,500) than newly diagnosed patients did (more than 950). The small sample size was acknowledged by the authors as a limitation that may reduce accuracy. Only the TCR beta chain was sequenced and analyzed. Compared with newly diagnosed patients, persistent Graves' disease patients had lower TCR Shannon entropy and fewer highly expanded clones, which suggests clonal expansion.

The time point label for this specimen denotes: persistent/refractory GD, antithyroid drugs over 5 years with positive TRAb. RNA was extracted from PBMCs in TRIzol for both TCR sequencing and RNA sequencing. Graves' disease was diagnosed according to American Thyroid Association guidelines. Recruitment of patients was carried out at an endocrinology department in Xi'an, China. Each patient gave 9 to 10 milliliters of peripheral blood, collected in an EDTA anticoagulant tube. Ficoll Paque Plus density gradient separation was used to isolate PBMCs, and no further T cell sorting was performed. An Agilent 2100 Bioanalyzer and agarose gel were used to check RNA quality, and a NanoDrop 2000 was used to measure RNA concentration. V ends up 5 bases short and J 7 bases short, with an unmatched junction base count of 7. CDR1 and CDR2 were assigned from the germline V gene (reference sequence) as MNHEY and SMNVEV. The CDR3 goes from the cysteine to the phenylalanine over 16 residues. CDR3 DNA is the only sequence kept; it has 48 bases, read in frame from the first base.

Specimen: peripheral blood mononuclear cells (PBMCs), collected when the disease was refractory, from a patient treated with antithyroid drugs. Recombination linked TRBV27 to TRBJ1-6, with TRBD1 identical over 11 junction bases. The sequence was obtained from a female donor with Graves disease. For the CDR3, the sequence is CASSTGQGAGNSPLHF. In nucleotides, the sequence is TGTGCCAGCAGTACCGGACAGGGGGCGGGAAATTCACCCCTCCACTTT.